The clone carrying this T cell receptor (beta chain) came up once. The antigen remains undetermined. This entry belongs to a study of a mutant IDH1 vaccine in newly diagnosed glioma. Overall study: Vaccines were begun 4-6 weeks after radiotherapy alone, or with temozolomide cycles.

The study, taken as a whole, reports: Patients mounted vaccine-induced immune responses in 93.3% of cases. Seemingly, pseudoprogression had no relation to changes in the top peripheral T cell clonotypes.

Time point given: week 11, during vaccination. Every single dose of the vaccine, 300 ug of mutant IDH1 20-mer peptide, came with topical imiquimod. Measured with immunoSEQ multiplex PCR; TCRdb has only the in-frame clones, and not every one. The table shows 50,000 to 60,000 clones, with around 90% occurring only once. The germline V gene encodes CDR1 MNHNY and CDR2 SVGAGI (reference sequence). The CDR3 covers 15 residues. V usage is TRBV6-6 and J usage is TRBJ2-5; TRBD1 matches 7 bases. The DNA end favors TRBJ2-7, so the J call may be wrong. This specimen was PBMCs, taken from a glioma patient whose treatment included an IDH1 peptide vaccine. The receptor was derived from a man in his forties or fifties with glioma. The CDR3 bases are TGTGCCAGCAGTTACTCAGAGGACAGGACCTACGAGCAGTACTTC. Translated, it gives CASSYSEDRTYEQYF.